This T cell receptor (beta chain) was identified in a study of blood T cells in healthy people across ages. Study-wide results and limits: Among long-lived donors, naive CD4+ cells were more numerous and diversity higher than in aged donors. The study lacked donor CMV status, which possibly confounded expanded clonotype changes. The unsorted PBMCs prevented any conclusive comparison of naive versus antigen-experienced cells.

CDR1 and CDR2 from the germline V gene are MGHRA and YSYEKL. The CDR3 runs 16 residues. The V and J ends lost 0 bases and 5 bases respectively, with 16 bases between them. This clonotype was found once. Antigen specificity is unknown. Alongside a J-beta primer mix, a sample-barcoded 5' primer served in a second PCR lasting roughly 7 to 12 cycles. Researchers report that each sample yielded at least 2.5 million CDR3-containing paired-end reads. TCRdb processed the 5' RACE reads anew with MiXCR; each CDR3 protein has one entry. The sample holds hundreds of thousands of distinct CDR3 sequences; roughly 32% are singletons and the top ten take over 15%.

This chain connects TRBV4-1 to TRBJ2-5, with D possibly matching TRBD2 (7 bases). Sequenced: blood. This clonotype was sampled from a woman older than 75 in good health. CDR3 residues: CASSQEDAGAEETQYF. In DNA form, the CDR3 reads TGCGCCAGCAGCCAAGAGGACGCGGGGGCCGAGGAGACCCAGTACTTC.